The present TCR beta chain was sequenced within a study of cytomegalovirus exposure and HLA in healthy donors. About this clone: Its specificity is not known.

The PCR was carried out with 60 Vbeta primers and 13 Jbeta primers. How the authors handled the data: An analysis performed later counted about 80 million unique TCR beta chains (roughly 10 million of them shared). The assay was immunoSEQ multiplex PCR, and TCRdb's table has in-frame clones only and misses some. Clonal size and the V and J genes are those of that table, whereas D and trimming came from the DNA. The repertoire holds about 94,000 clones, about 76% seen once, with roughly 7% in the top ten. Study outcomes and limitations: Presence/absence analyses supposed approximately even sequencing depth among donors. Based on reports, TCR beta sequences accurately predicted HLA-A and HLA-B alleles for most subjects.

Germline V gene lookup returns CDR1 SGHAT and CDR2 FQNNGV. The CDR3 spans 17 residues. V was pared by 3 bases and J by 2 bases, with 17 bases between. The clonotype originates from a man aged 40-50 years in good health and CMV-seropositive. The genes are TRBV11-2 and TRBJ1-5; TRBD1 is a possible D gene (6 bases). The sequenced sample consisted of PBMCs. CDR3 sequence reads: CASSLGDGEGGNQPQHF. The CDR3, as DNA: TGTGCCAGCAGCTTGGGGGACGGGGAGGGGGGCAATCAGCCCCAGCATTTT.